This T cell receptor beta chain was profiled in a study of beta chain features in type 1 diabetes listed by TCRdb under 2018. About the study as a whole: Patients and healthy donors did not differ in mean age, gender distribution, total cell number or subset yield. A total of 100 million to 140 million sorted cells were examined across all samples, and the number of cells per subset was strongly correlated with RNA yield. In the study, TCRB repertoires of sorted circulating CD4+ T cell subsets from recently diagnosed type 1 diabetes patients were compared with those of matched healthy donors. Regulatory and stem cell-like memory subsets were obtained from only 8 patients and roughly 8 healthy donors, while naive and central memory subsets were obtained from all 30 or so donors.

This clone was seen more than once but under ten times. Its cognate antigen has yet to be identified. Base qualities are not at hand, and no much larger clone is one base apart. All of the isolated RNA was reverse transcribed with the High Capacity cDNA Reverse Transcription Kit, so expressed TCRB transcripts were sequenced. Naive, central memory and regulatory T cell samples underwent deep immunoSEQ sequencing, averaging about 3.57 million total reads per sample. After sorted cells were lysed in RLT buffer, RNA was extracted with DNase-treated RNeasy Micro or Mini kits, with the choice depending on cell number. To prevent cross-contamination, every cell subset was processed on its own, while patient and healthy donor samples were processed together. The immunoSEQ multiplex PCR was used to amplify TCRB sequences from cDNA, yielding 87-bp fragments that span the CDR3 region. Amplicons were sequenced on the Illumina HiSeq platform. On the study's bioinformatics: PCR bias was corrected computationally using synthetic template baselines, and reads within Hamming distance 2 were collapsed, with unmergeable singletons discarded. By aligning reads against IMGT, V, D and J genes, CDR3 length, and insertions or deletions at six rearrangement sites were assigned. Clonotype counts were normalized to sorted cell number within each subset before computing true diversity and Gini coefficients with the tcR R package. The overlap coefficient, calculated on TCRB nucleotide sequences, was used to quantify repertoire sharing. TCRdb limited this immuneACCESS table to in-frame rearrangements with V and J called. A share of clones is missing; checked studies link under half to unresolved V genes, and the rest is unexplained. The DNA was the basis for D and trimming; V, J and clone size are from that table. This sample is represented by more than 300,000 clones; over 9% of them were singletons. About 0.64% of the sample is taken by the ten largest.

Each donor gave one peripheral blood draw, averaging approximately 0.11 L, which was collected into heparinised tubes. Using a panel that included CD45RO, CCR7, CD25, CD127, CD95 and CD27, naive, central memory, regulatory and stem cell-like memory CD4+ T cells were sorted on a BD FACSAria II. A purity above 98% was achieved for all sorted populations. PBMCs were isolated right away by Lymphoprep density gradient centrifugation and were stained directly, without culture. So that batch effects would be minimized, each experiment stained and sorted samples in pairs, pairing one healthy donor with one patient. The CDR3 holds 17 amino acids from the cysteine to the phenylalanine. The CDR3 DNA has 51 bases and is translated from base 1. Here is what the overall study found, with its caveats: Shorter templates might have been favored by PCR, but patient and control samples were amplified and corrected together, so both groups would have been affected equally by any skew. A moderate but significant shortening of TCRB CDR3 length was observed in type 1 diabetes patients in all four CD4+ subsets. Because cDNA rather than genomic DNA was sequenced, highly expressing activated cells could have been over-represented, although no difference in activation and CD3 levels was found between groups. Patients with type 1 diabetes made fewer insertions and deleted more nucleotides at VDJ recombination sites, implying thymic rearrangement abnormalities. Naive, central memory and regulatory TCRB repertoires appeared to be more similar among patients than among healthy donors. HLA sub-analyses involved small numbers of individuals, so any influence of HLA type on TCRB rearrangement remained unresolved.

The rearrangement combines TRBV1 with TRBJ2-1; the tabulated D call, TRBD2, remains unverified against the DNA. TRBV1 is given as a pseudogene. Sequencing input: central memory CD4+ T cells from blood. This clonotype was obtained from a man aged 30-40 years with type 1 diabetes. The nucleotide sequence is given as TGCACCAGCAGCCAAGATGTAATAGCGGGAGGTCCGAATGAGCAGTTCTTC. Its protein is CTSSQDVIAGGPNEQFF.